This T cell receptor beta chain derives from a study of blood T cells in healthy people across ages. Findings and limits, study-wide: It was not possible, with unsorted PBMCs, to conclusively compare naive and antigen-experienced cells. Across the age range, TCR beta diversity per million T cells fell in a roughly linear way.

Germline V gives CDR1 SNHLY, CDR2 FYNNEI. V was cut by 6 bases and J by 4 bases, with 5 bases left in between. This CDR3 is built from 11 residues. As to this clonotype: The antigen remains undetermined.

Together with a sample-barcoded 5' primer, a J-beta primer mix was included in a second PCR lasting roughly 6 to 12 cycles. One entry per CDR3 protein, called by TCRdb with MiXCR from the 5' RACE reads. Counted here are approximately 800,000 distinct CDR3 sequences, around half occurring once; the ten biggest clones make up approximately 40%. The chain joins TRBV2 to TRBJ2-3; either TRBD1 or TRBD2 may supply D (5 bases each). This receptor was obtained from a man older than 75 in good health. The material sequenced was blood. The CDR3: CASRGADTQYF. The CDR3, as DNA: TGTGCCAGCAGGGGGGCAGATACGCAGTATTTT. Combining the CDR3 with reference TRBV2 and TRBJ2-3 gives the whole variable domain EPEVTQTPSHQVTQMGQEVILRCVPISNHLYFYWYRQILGQKVEFLVSFYNNEISEKSEIFDDQFSVERPDGSNFTLKIRSTKLEDSAMYFCASRGADTQYFGPGTRLTVL.